This T cell receptor (beta chain) was sequenced during a study of identical twins. Whole-study results and caveats: Part of the zero-insertion signal could reflect confounding by invariant MAIT and iNKT cells.

The CDR3 totals 15 residues. CDR1 is LGHDT and CDR2 is YNNKEL in the germline V gene (reference sequence). Trimming removed 5 bases at V and 5 bases at J, with 18 bases between. About this clonotype: What it binds is unknown.

TCRdb redid the calling of the 5' RACE reads with MiXCR, one entry per CDR3 protein. The sample carries about 490,000 distinct CDR3 sequences, around 15% recorded once. This sample was shared with a second study, whose subject was yellow fever vaccine responses in identical twins.

The V and J genes are TRBV3-1 and TRBJ1-1, with D perhaps TRBD1 (6 bases). Sample: CD4+ T cells sorted from blood. The receptor comes from a woman aged 18 to 35 in good health. CDR3 in DNA: TGTGCCAGCAGCTCCCCAACGGGGGCCTGGACTGAAGCTTTCTTT. This encodes CASSSPTGAWTEAFF.